The entry below gives a single TCR beta chain sequence along with its context. The data derive from a study of T cell changes during pregnancy in multiple sclerosis. TCRdb's table, derived via immunoSEQ multiplex PCR, lists solely in-frame clones and lacks some. The table lists 80,000 to 100,000 clones, roughly 92% of them singletons. V lost 0 bases to trimming and J lost 8 bases; unmatched junction nucleotides: 6. The CDR3 extends over 15 amino acids. From germline, CDR1 is SGDLS and CDR2 YYNGEE. This chain uses TRBV9 with TRBJ2-1; 9 nucleotides match TRBD2. The sample here was peripheral blood, taken in the first trimester of pregnancy. This clonotype originated in a female donor with multiple sclerosis, enrolled in a pregnancy study. The CDR3 bases are TGTGCCAGCAGCGTAGGAGCTAGCGGGGTCTATGAGCAGTTCTTC. Translation gives CASSVGASGVYEQFF.